This entry lists 5 T cell receptor beta chains sequenced from one sample in a study of blood T cell repertoires in COVID-19. Data came from immunoSEQ multiplex PCR; TCRdb stores just in-frame clones and leaves some out. The sample lists about 170,000 clones; around 84% were seen once. Sequencing was carried out using peripheral blood. These receptors all come from a man aged 60 to 69 with COVID-19, enrolled during active disease.

This rearrangement joins TRBV9 to TRBJ1-1; a possible D gene is TRBD1 (5 bases). V lost 0 bases and J 5 bases, leaving 11 bases between the germline ends. The CDR3 loop spans 14 amino acids. Germline assignment: CDR1 SGDLS and CDR2 YYNGEE. The CDR3 reads CASSVAGTGTEAFF. Here the CDR3 DNA reads TGTGCCAGCAGCGTAGCAGGGACTGGTACTGAAGCTTTCTTT.

This chain uses TRBV2 with TRBJ1-4, with D unresolved. The CDR3 spans 12 residues. V was cut by 6 bases and J by 7 bases, with 9 bases left in between. CDR1 SNHLY and CDR2 FYNNEI come from the germline V gene. The CDR3 DNA is TGTGCCAGCAGCGGGGAAAGTGAAAAACTGTTTTTT. Translated: CASSGESEKLFF.

This clone came up once. V usage is TRBV12-3 or TRBV12-4 and J usage is TRBJ2-5, with 7 bases fitting TRBD1. Germline trimming cut 6 bases from V and 4 bases from J; bases unmatched to any gene: 5. The CDR3 loop spans 13 amino acids. In DNA, the CDR3 is TGTGCCAGCAGCCTTAACAGGGGAGAGACCCAGTACTTC. It yields the protein CASSLNRGETQYF.

This clone has just one count. The gene calls are TRBV5-1 and TRBJ2-7; 10 bases match TRBD1. The CDR3 extends over 16 amino acids. The germline gives CDR1 SGHRS, CDR2 YFSETQ. V dropped 0 bases and J dropped 4; count of bases not matched to a gene: 7. The CDR3: CASSLVAGTGEYEQYF. The CDR3, as DNA: TGCGCCAGCAGCTTGGTTGCAGGGACAGGGGAGTACGAGCAGTACTTC.

J is TRBJ1-6 and V is TRBV7-8; D is perhaps TRBD1 (6 bases). V was pared by 4 bases and J by 2 bases, with 15 bases between. The CDR3 is 17 residues long. Germline V gives CDR1 SGHVS, CDR2 FQNEAQ. CDR3 sequence: CASSSITGNPYNSPLHF. DNA for the CDR3: TGTGCCAGCAGCTCAATAACAGGGAATCCCTATAATTCACCCCTCCACTTT.